This T cell receptor beta chain emerged from a study of tissue T cells after allogeneic stem cell transplantation. Regarding the study as a whole: Only a limited share of tissue TCRs appeared in blood or spleen.

This clone was observed a handful of times. The antigen remains unidentified. Gene names and germline refer to mouse. The CDR3 is cut off 1 residue early in the read; its end comes from the germline J gene. Method: immunoSEQ multiplex PCR; TCRdb's copy keeps in-frame clones and lacks some. The sample lists some 8,300 clones, 44% seen once, with 1.5% in the top ten. As to time point: mouse harvest day 7 after allogeneic transplant. Mouse grafts combined 10^7 T-cell-depleted bone marrow cells with 10^6 splenic CD5+ T cells. The CDR3 has 13 residues. Germline-derived CDR1 and CDR2 are SGHDT and FRDEAV. V lost 1 base, J lost 3 bases, and 5 bases lay in between.

The chain combines TRBV14 with TRBJ2-1; D uncertain. Specimen: skin. The source of this sequence is a female BALB/c mouse given C57BL/6 T cells with graft-versus-host disease after an allogeneic hematopoietic cell transplant. The sequenced part of the CDR3 DNA is TGTGCCAGCAGTTTCCAGCGCTATGCTGAGCAGTTC. It is translated as CASSFQRYAEQF. The full-length CDR3 reads as CASSFQRYAEQFF.